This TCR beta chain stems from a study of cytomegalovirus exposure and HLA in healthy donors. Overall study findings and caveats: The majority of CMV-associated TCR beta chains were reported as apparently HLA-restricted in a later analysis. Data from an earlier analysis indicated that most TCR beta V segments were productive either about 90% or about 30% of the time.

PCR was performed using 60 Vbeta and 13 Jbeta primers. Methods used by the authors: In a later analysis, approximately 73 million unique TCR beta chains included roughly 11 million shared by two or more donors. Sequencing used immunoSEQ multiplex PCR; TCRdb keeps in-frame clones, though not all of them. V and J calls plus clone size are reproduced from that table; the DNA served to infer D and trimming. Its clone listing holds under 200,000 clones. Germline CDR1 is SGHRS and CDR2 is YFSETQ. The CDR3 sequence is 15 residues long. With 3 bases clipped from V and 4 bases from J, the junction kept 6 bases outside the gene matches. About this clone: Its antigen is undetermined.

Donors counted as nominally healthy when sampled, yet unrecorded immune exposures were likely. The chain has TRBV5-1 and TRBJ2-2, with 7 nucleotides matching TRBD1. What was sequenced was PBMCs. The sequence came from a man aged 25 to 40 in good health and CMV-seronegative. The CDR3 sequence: CASSWAQGTTGELFF. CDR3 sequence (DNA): TGCGCCAGCAGCTGGGCACAGGGGACCACCGGGGAGCTGTTTTTT.